These T cell receptor beta chains were read from a single sample in a study of long-term antiretroviral therapy in people with HIV. The data were produced by immunoSEQ multiplex PCR, yet TCRdb's version contains in-frame clones alone and is incomplete. The table shows about 29,000 clones, with 75% to 90% occurring only once. This material consisted of unsorted PBMCs, taken 3.2 years before starting antiretroviral therapy. These receptor sequences come from a man over 45 with HIV. The CDR3 runs from the conserved cysteine through the conserved F or W. The D gene is left open where the match is weak. Expanded clones get a size class; other rows say once, few or many, or leave the size out.

>TRBV6-6|-|TRBD1|TRBJ1-1
TGTGCCAGCAGTTACGGACAGGGGTGGGACACTGAAGCTTTCTTT
CASSYGQGWDTEAFF
>TRBV19|-|TRBD1|TRBJ2-3
TGTGCCAGTAGTAGAAGGGACAGCTATAGCACAGATACGCAGTATTTT
CASSRRDSYSTDTQYF
>TRBV14|-|-|TRBJ2-7
TGTGCCAGCAGCCCGGCCGGTTACGAGCAGTACTTC
CASSPAGYEQYF
>TRBV5-4|-|TRBD1|TRBJ1-1
TGTGCCAGCATTACTACAGGGGGCGCAGAAGCTTTCTTT
CASITTGGAEAFF
>TRBV28|-|TRBD1|TRBJ2-7
TGTGCCAGCAGTCCGGGACAGAGGACCTACGAGCAGTACTTC
CASSPGQRTYEQYF
>TRBV6-5|-|TRBD1|TRBJ1-2
TGTGCCAGCAGTAGGACAGGGGGACTGAGCTATGGCTACACCTTC
CASSRTGGLSYGYTF
>TRBV30|once|-|TRBJ2-3
TGTGCCTGGGCGACCGCTGAGGGCACAGATACGCAGTATTTT
CAWATAEGTDTQYF
>TRBV7-9|-|-|TRBJ2-2
TGTGCCAGCAGCCCGGGGTCACAGGGTAGGACCGGGGAGCTGTTTTTT
CASSPGSQGRTGELFF
>TRBV10-1|-|TRBD1|TRBJ1-1
TGCGCCAGCAGTGAGTCGCCAGGACAGGGGATCACTGAAGCTTTCTTT
CASSESPGQGITEAFF
>TRBV7-6|-|-|TRBJ2-7
TGTGCCAGCAGCTTTCCAGGGACGGATCGCGAGCAGTACTTC
CASSFPGTDREQYF
>TRBV5-1|-|-|TRBJ2-2
TGCGCCAGCAGCTACATGGGGGGCTTGGACACCGGGGAGCTGTTTTTT
CASSYMGGLDTGELFF
>TRBV5-1|once|-|TRBJ2-3
TGCGCCAGCAGCTTGGGCCCAGGGACTCCGACAGATACGCAGTATTTT
CASSLGPGTPTDTQYF
>TRBV19|-|-|TRBJ1-2
TGTGCCAGTAGTCGGGACAACTTTTCTGGCTACACCTTC
CASSRDNFSGYTF
>TRBV29-1|-|TRBD2|TRBJ2-1
TGCAGCGTTGGAGGGAAAAGCGGGGGGGATGAGCAGTTCTTC
CSVGGKSGGDEQFF
>TRBV18|-|-|TRBJ2-5
TGTGCCAGCTCACCAATTATAGCGGAAGAGACCCAGTACTTC
CASSPIIAEETQYF
>TRBV30|-|-|TRBJ2-5
TGTGCCTGGAGTGTAGTGGAGACCCAGTACTTC
CAWSVVETQYF
>TRBV4-3|-|TRBD1|TRBJ2-5
TGCGCCAGCAGCCAAGGGACAGGGCGGACCCAGTACTTC
CASSQGTGRTQYF
>TRBV6-5|-|-|TRBJ2-2
TGTGCCAGCAGATGGACGACCGGGGAGCTGTTTTTT
CASRWTTGELFF
>TRBV6-5|-|-|TRBJ2-7
TGTGCCAGCAGTTACTCGTTGCCGGACGGCGTCTACGAGCAGTACTTC
CASSYSLPDGVYEQYF
>TRBV5-1|-|TRBD2|TRBJ2-3
TGCGCCAGCAGCTCACCGGGACTAGCGAGCACAGATACGCAGTATTTT
CASSSPGLASTDTQYF
>TRBV7-9|-|TRBD1|TRBJ2-2
TGTGCCAGTGTTCGGACAGGGGGCACCGGGGAGCTGTTTTTT
CASVRTGGTGELFF
>TRBV7-9|-|-|TRBJ1-5
TGTGCCAGCAGCTTAAAGGGTAGCAATCAGCCCCAGCATTTT
CASSLKGSNQPQHF
>TRBV10-1|once|-|TRBJ2-3
TGCGCCAGCAGTGAGGAAGGGGGAGGGCGGGATACGCAGTATTTT
CASSEEGGGRDTQYF
>TRBV10-3|-|TRBD1|TRBJ1-2
TGTGCCATCAGTGGGGGACAGTATTCCTATGGCTACACCTTC
CAISGGQYSYGYTF
>TRBV6-6|once|-|TRBJ2-3
TGTGCCACTCGGGGGGCTAGCGGTCTTATCGCGCAGTATTTT
CATRGASGLIAQYF
>TRBV7-2|-|TRBD2|TRBJ2-7
TGTGCCAGCAGCCCACCCGGACTAGCGGGAGTTGCACACGAGCAGTACTTC
CASSPPGLAGVAHEQYF
>TRBV25-1|-|TRBD1|TRBJ1-5
TGTGCCAGCAGTGAAACATACCACAGGGGGCGCAATCAGCCCCAGCATTTT
CASSETYHRGRNQPQHF
>TRBV23-1|-|TRBD2|TRBJ2-4
TGCGCCAGCAGTCCAAACTGCCGGACTAGCGGATCGATCCTAGCCAAAAACATTCAGTACTTC
CASSPNCRTSGSILAKNIQYF
>TRBV5-1|-|TRBD1|TRBJ2-1
TGCGCCAGCAGCTTGGAGGGGGCGGGTGAGCAGTTCTTC
CASSLEGAGEQFF
>TRBV7-9|-|-|TRBJ1-2
TGTGCCAGCAGCTTCGGGGGTCAGTCTGGCTACACCTTC
CASSFGGQSGYTF
>TRBV6-6|-|-|TRBJ1-4
TGTGCCAGCAGCCTCAGGGTCCCACACGAAAAACTGTTTTTT
CASSLRVPHEKLFF
>TRBV5-4|-|TRBD1|TRBJ1-1
TGTGCCAGCAGCTTGGTACAGGGGGACACTGAAGCTTTCTTT
CASSLVQGDTEAFF
>TRBV10-3|medium-sized|TRBD2|TRBJ2-7
TGTGCCATCAGTGAGTCCCTAGCGGGAGGGTACGAGCAGTACTTC
CAISESLAGGYEQYF
>TRBV10-3|-|-|TRBJ2-3
TGTGCCATCAGTAGCGGAGGGGTTGAATATACGCAGTATTTT
CAISSGGVEYTQYF
>TRBV11-1|-|-|TRBJ2-7
TGTGCCAGCAGCTTCCACAGGGCCCCCGCAGAGCAGTACTTC
CASSFHRAPAEQYF
>TRBV23-1|-|-|TRBJ1-2
TGCGCCAGCAGTCGGCGGGATGGGGACACAAAGGACTATGGCTACACCTTC
CASSRRDGDTKDYGYTF
>TRBV18|-|-|TRBJ1-2
TGTGCCAGCTCACCGGAAGCTAGCTATGGCTACACCTTC
CASSPEASYGYTF
>TRBV29-1|-|TRBD1|TRBJ1-1
TGCAGCGTTTTACCATTTCCGGGACAGGGGGTGTCTGAAGCTTTCTTT
CSVLPFPGQGVSEAFF
>TRBV6-1|-|-|TRBJ1-6
TGTGCCAGCAGTGCAGTGAGTACCTATAATTCACCCCTCCACTTT
CASSAVSTYNSPLHF
>TRBV7-9|-|TRBD2|TRBJ2-1
TGTGCCAGCAGCCCGGGGACTAGCGGGAAGAAAGGGCCCTATGAGCAGTTCTTC
CASSPGTSGKKGPYEQFF
>TRBV5-1|-|-|TRBJ2-1
TGCGCCAGCAGTGAAGGACATCTGGGCAATGAGCAGTTCTTC
CASSEGHLGNEQFF
>TRBV5-6|-|-|TRBJ2-7
TGTGCCAGCAGCTTTGGGGTCCAAAACTACGAGCAGTACTTC
CASSFGVQNYEQYF
>TRBV29-1|-|TRBD1|TRBJ1-1
TGCAGCGTGGGGACAGGGTGGAACACTGAAGCTTTCTTT
CSVGTGWNTEAFF
>TRBV9|-|-|TRBJ1-2
TGTGCCAGCAGCGTAGGCGGTCTTCGGGAGGTGAGTGCGAATGGCTACACCTTC
CASSVGGLREVSANGYTF
>TRBV6-6|-|TRBD2|TRBJ2-7
TGTGCCAGCAGGGGACTAGCGGGAGTAGGGTACGAGCAGTACTTC
CASRGLAGVGYEQYF
>TRBV7-2|-|TRBD2|TRBJ2-7
TGTGCCAGCAGCGCACGTAGCGGGTTCCGAACCTACGAGCAGTACTTC
CASSARSGFRTYEQYF
>TRBV10-3|-|TRBD1|TRBJ2-5
TGTGCCATCAGTGTCAGGGGGACCAACCAAGAGACCCAGTACTTC
CAISVRGTNQETQYF
>TRBV5-6|-|TRBD2|TRBJ2-7
TGTGCCAGCAGTCTGGGGGGGACGAGCTCCTACGAGCAGTACTTC
CASSLGGTSSYEQYF
>TRBV29-1|-|TRBD1|TRBJ2-7
TGCAGCGTTGAAAATAGCTTGGACAGGGGAATGTACTTC
CSVENSLDRGMYF
>TRBV5-8|-|TRBD1|TRBJ1-2
TGTGCCAGCAGCTTCTATCAGGGACAGGTTAACTATGGCTACACCTTC
CASSFYQGQVNYGYTF
>TRBV28|-|-|TRBJ2-3
TGTGCCAGCAGTTTACTCACAGATACGCAGTATTTT
CASSLLTDTQYF
>TRBV5-6|-|-|TRBJ1-1
TGTGCCAGCAGCTTGGCCCAGAGAATCAATTTT
CASSLAQRINF
>TRBV28|once|-|TRBJ1-6
TGTGCCAGCCACGAGACAGAGCCAAATTCACCCCTCCACTTT
CASHETEPNSPLHF
>TRBV7-9|-|-|TRBJ2-5
TGTGCCAGCACCCGGAGCGGGCAAGAGACCCAGTACTTC
CASTRSGQETQYF
>TRBV27|-|TRBD1|TRBJ2-7
TGTGCCAGCAGTTCTCGACAGGGGGTAAGGTTATACGAGCAGTACTTC
CASSSRQGVRLYEQYF